These 26 T cell receptor beta chains share one sample of origin, sequenced in a study of PD-L1 blockade in urothelial cancer. TCRdb's table, derived via immunoSEQ multiplex PCR, lists solely in-frame clones and lacks some. The data show tens of thousands of clones, with about 87% seen just once and approximately 3.7% held by the top ten. This specimen consisted of PBMCs, obtained around atezolizumab (anti-PD-L1) treatment. These TCRs come from a man over 45 with urothelial cancer.

The J gene is TRBJ2-1, the V gene TRBV19; 10 positions agree with TRBD2. Unmatched junction bases numbered 10, after V lost 5 bases and J lost 0 bases. Germline CDR1 and CDR2: LNHDA and SQIVND (reference sequence). CDR3 length: 18 residues. CDR3 sequence reads: CASSPRLAGPTSYNEQFF. The CDR3 nucleotides are TGTGCCAGTAGTCCAAGACTAGCGGGCCCGACCTCCTACAATGAGCAGTTCTTC.

The chain recombines TRBV27 with TRBJ2-3; 9 bases match TRBD1. From germline, CDR1 is MNHEY and CDR2 SMNVEV (reference sequence). After removal of 8 bases from V and 1 base from J, the junction contained 4 bases not matched to a gene. This CDR3 region has 14 residues. The CDR3, as DNA: TGTGCCAGCCAGAGGGACAGGGGCACAGATACGCAGTATTTT. Protein sequence: CASQRDRGTDTQYF.

The rearrangement uses TRBV25-1 and TRBJ2-1, with TRBD2 matching 7 bases. The CDR3 is made up of 15 amino acids. Per germline, CDR1 MGHDK and CDR2 SYGVNS. Trimming removed 8 bases from V and 7 bases from J; junction bases left unmatched: 14. CDR3: CASSPAGRALNEQFF. The DNA for the CDR3 is TGTGCCAGCTCCCCCGCGGGGAGGGCCCTTAATGAGCAGTTCTTC.

The chain carries TRBV30 and TRBJ1-5; D call uncertain. V was pared by 0 bases and J by 7 bases, with 13 bases between. The CDR3 runs to 14 residues. Germline V lookup: CDR1 GTSNPN, CDR2 SVGIG (reference sequence). The CDR3 spells CAWSVPAGGQPQHF. CDR3 sequence (DNA): TGTGCCTGGAGTGTACCCGCAGGAGGCCAGCCCCAGCATTTT.

The V and J genes are TRBV27 and TRBJ2-3; D might be TRBD1 (6 bases). Germline CDR1 reads MNHEY; CDR2 reads SMNVEV (reference sequence). This CDR3 spans 15 amino acids. The V gene lost 5 bases and the J gene lost 2 bases, with 14 bases spanning the gap. The CDR3 DNA sequence: TGTGCCAGCAGTCCCCGTAGGGGGACCACAGATACGCAGTATTTT. It is translated as CASSPRRGTTDTQYF.

The chain recombines TRBV28 with TRBJ2-7; no clear D gene. The CDR3 consists of 13 residues. The germline V gene has CDR1 MDHEN and CDR2 SYDVKM. The germline V and J ends were trimmed by 8 bases and 0 bases, with 11 bases remaining between them. In nucleotides, the CDR3 is TGTGCCAGCGATGACTCCCTCTCCTACGAGCAGTACTTC. It is translated as CASDDSLSYEQYF. Full variable domain (outside the CDR3, taken from reference TRBV28 and TRBJ2-7): DVKVTQSSRYLVKRTGEKVFLECVQDMDHENMFWYRQDPGLGLRLIYFSYDVKMKEKGDIPEGYSVSREKKERFSLILESASTNQTSMYLCASDDSLSYEQYFGPGTRLTVT.

The J gene is TRBJ2-7, the V gene TRBV12-5; possible D gene TRBD2, 5 bases. From germline, CDR1 is LGHNT and CDR2 FRNRAP. V shed 0 bases and J shed 6 bases, with 18 bases lying between them. The CDR3 has 16 residues. CDR3 coding DNA: TGTGCTAGTGGTTTGGTAGCAACTATGTTACTAGGCGAGCAGTACTTC. Amino acids: CASGLVATMLLGEQYF.

The gene calls are TRBV7-9 and TRBJ2-1; D perhaps matches TRBD2 (5 bases). With 1 base removed from V and 7 bases from J, the gap between germline ends came to 8 bases. Germline V lookup: CDR1 SEHNR, CDR2 FQNEAQ (reference sequence). This CDR3 comprises 13 residues. The CDR3 is CASSLGSGNEQFF. The CDR3 region has the DNA TGTGCCAGCAGCTTAGGGTCGGGGAATGAGCAGTTCTTC.

V and J are TRBV27 and TRBJ2-2; 7 bases align to TRBD1. From germline, CDR1 is MNHEY and CDR2 SMNVEV (reference sequence). The CDR3 totals 15 residues. Losses at the gene ends were 3 bases for V and 5 bases for J; bases not matched to a gene: 6. The CDR3 here is CASSFGTARTGELFF. The DNA of the CDR3 is TGTGCCAGCAGTTTTGGGACAGCTCGAACCGGGGAGCTGTTTTTT.

This chain joins TRBV29-1 and TRBJ2-1; 13 bases line up with TRBD2. The CDR3 length is 14 residues. The germline CDR1 and CDR2 sequences are SQVTM and ANQGSEA. V lost 0 bases and J lost 9; bases outside the gene matches: 2. The CDR3 here is CSVEEGLAGVEQFF. In DNA, the CDR3 is TGCAGCGTTGAAGAAGGACTAGCGGGGGTTGAGCAGTTCTTC.

This chain joins TRBV18 and TRBJ2-2, with 9 bases that match TRBD1. The V gene end was trimmed by 1 base and the J gene end by 4 bases; junction bases not matched to a gene: 4. The CDR3 spans 16 residues. Germline V gene sequence: CDR1 KGHSH, CDR2 LQKENI. The DNA for the CDR3 is TGTGCCAGCTCACCACTGGGACAGGGACCCACCGGGGAGCTGTTTTTT. The encoded protein is CASSPLGQGPTGELFF.

CDR3 in DNA: TGTGCCAGCAGGACCCGGACTAGCGGGAGCTCCTACGAGCAGTACTTC. Protein sequence: CASRTRTSGSSYEQYF. This chain joins TRBV28 and TRBJ2-7; 13 bases are shared with TRBD2. This CDR3 spans 16 amino acids. Germline V lookup: CDR1 MDHEN, CDR2 SYDVKM. The V and J ends lost 6 bases and 0 bases, in that order; junction bases with no gene match: 5.

The chain uses TRBV7-4 and TRBJ1-2; 8 bases line up with TRBD1. The V gene's germline CDR1 is SGHVT and CDR2 SQSDAQ. The CDR3 loop spans 12 amino acids. V shed 5 bases, J shed 8 bases, and the junction held 4 bases outside the gene matches. This CDR3 is CASSRTGCGYTF. The CDR3 coding sequence is TGTGCCAGCAGCCGGACAGGGTGCGGCTACACCTTC.

This sequence joins TRBV29-1 and TRBJ1-1, with D unclear. Germline CDR1 and CDR2: SQVTM and ANQGSEA. The V and J ends lost 7 bases and 1 base respectively, with 10 bases between them. The CDR3 extends over 12 amino acids. CDR3 sequence: CSAPDSNTEAFF. The CDR3 DNA is TGCAGCGCCCCTGACTCGAACACTGAAGCTTTCTTT.

The chain joins TRBV5-1 to TRBJ1-1; maybe TRBD1 (6 bases). From germline, CDR1 is SGHRS and CDR2 YFSETQ. V shed 4 bases and J shed 0 bases, with 16 bases lying between them. This CDR3 is built from 16 residues. This CDR3 reads CASSLIPGAMNTEAFF. The CDR3, as DNA: TGCGCCAGCAGCCTCATACCAGGGGCTATGAACACTGAAGCTTTCTTT.

The genes are TRBV5-1 and TRBJ2-7; 8 bases match TRBD1. CDR1 is SGHRS, CDR2 YFSETQ, per germline. With 1 base clipped from V and 2 bases from J, the junction kept 5 bases outside the gene matches. The CDR3 is 15 amino acids. This CDR3 reads CASSLQTGDTYEQYF. The DNA for the CDR3 is TGCGCCAGCAGCTTGCAGACAGGGGATACCTACGAGCAGTACTTC.

The V call is TRBV4-2, the J call TRBJ2-3, with 8 positions matching TRBD2. The CDR3 covers 16 residues. Unmatched junction bases numbered 15, after V lost 8 bases and J lost 5 bases. Per the germline V gene, CDR1 is LGHNA and CDR2 is YNFKEQ. The CDR3 is CASAGASGSSGDTQYF. The DNA for the CDR3 is TGTGCCAGCGCGGGGGCTAGCGGGTCCTCGGGAGATACGCAGTATTTT.

The rearrangement joins TRBV19 to TRBJ2-1; 9 bases are a match to TRBD1. CDR1 and CDR2 from the germline V gene are LNHDA and SQIVND (reference sequence). The CDR3 length is 15 residues. V trimming: 5 bases; J trimming: 2 bases; junction bases outside the gene matches: 4. The CDR3 DNA reads as TGTGCCAGTAGTCCCCGGGACAGGGCCTACAATGAGCAGTTCTTC. It encodes CASSPRDRAYNEQFF.

The chain has TRBV29-1 and TRBJ1-2; 7 positions agree with TRBD1. V trimming: 7 bases; J trimming: 7 bases; junction bases outside the gene matches: 12. The CDR3 covers 13 residues. Germline values: CDR1 SQVTM, CDR2 ANQGSEA. The CDR3 nucleotides read TGCAGCGCCAGTAAAGGGGGCGAAAGTGGCTACACCTTC. Its translation is CSASKGGESGYTF. The whole variable domain, filled in from reference TRBV29-1 and TRBJ1-2, reads SAVISQKPSRDICQRGTSLTIQCQVDSQVTMMFWYRQQPGQSLTLIATANQGSEATYESGFVIDKFPISRPNLTFSTLTVSNMSPEDSSIYLCSASKGGESGYTFGSGTRLTVV.

The chain uses TRBV13 and TRBJ2-5, with 7 bases fitting TRBD2. The V segment lost 5 bases and the J segment 10 bases; nucleotides outside the gene matches: 7. The CDR3 consists of 12 residues. Germline V gives CDR1 PRHDT, CDR2 FYEKMQ (reference sequence). The CDR3 reads CASSHLGGDQYF. CDR3 sequence (DNA): TGTGCCAGCAGCCACCTGGGGGGGGACCAGTACTTC.

This chain joins TRBV7-9 and TRBJ1-4, with 7 nucleotides matching TRBD1. The CDR3 is 14 residues long. The J segment lost 4 bases and the V segment lost 3 bases, leaving 2 bases of the junction unmatched. Germline-derived CDR1 and CDR2 are SEHNR and FQNEAQ (reference sequence). CDR3 sequence reads: CASSLTGYNEKLFF. In DNA, the CDR3 is TGTGCCAGCAGCTTGACAGGGTATAATGAAAAACTGTTTTTT.

This chain joins TRBV6-5 and TRBJ2-5, with 7 bases that match TRBD1. Germline assignment: CDR1 MNHEY and CDR2 SVGAGI. The CDR3 is made up of 15 amino acids. V trimming: 2 bases; J trimming: 2 bases; junction bases outside the gene matches: 5. The CDR3 sequence: CASSYAPRGQETQYF. CDR3 DNA: TGTGCCAGCAGTTACGCGCCCAGGGGGCAAGAGACCCAGTACTTC.

The J gene is TRBJ2-3, the V gene TRBV29-1, with 13 positions matching TRBD2. This CDR3 comprises 14 residues. The V segment lost 6 bases and the J segment 3 bases; nucleotides outside the gene matches: 3. CDR1 is SQVTM, CDR2 ANQGSEA, per germline. The CDR3 loop reads CSVRTSGSTDTQYF. For the CDR3, the DNA is TGCAGCGTCCGGACTAGCGGGAGTACAGATACGCAGTATTTT.

The CDR3 here is CASRRAGTGTNTGELFF. The CDR3 DNA is TGTGCCAGCAGGCGAGCCGGGACAGGGACGAACACCGGGGAGCTGTTTTTT. The V and J genes are TRBV27 and TRBJ2-2; 9 bases match TRBD1. The germline CDR1 and CDR2 sequences are MNHEY and SMNVEV (reference sequence). The V segment lost 6 bases and the J segment 0 bases; nucleotides outside the gene matches: 8. The CDR3 is 17 amino acids.

The chain employs TRBV5-6 and TRBJ2-5, with D tentatively TRBD2 (6 bases). V lost 0 bases and J lost 1, with 10 bases in between. The CDR3 is 15 residues long. CDR1 and CDR2 from the germline V gene are SGHDT and YYEEEE. CDR3 sequence (DNA): TGTGCCAGCAGCTTGGTCCGGGGGAGCCAAGAGACCCAGTACTTC. Residues: CASSLVRGSQETQYF.

This chain connects TRBV5-1 to TRBJ2-7, with 9 bases lining up with TRBD1. There are 15 residues in the CDR3. Trimming removed 5 bases from V and 2 bases from J; junction bases left unmatched: 8. Germline lookup yields CDR1 SGHRS and CDR2 YFSETQ. DNA for the CDR3: TGCGCCAGCAGACCCTCCGGACAGGGGACCTACGAGCAGTACTTC. Residues: CASRPSGQGTYEQYF. Using reference TRBV5-1 and TRBJ2-7 for the parts outside the CDR3, the full variable domain is KAGVTQTPRYLIKTRGQQVTLSCSPISGHRSVSWYQQTPGQGLQFLFEYFSETQRNKGNFPGRFSGRQFSNSRSEMNVSTLELGDSALYLCASRPSGQGTYEQYFGPGTRLTVT.